Each of the 12 T cell receptor beta chains below was sequenced from the same sample in a study of CD8 T cells in Susac syndrome. Reverse transcription of 0.5 to 1 ug RNA was performed with random hexamers. TCRdb re-derived calls from the immunoSEQ multiplex PCR reads in MiXCR, one entry per CDR3 protein. The table has approximately 140,000 distinct CDR3 sequences, around 85% seen once. The sample consisted of CD8+ T cells from PBMCs. Source of these receptors: a human donor with multiple sclerosis.

The chain couples TRBV19 to TRBJ1-2; D remains unclear. From germline, CDR1 is LNHDA and CDR2 SQIVND (reference sequence). Trimming took off 3 bases at V and 6 bases at J, with 14 bases between the two ends. The CDR3 is made up of 14 amino acids. The chain's CDR3 is CASSMAAGLDGYTF. CDR3 DNA: TGTGCCAGTAGTATGGCGGCAGGCCTGGATGGCTACACCTTC.

The V and J genes are TRBV5-1 and TRBJ1-1; a weak D match, TRBD1 (5 bases). The CDR3 is made up of 14 amino acids. Between the trimmed V and J ends, which lost 2 bases and 0 bases, there was a span of 8 bases. Germline CDR1 reads SGHRS; CDR2 reads YFSETQ. The CDR3 nucleotides are TGCGCCAGCAGCTTTGACAGCATGAACACTGAAGCTTTCTTT. Amino acids: CASSFDSMNTEAFF.

The chain carries TRBV12-3 or TRBV12-4 and TRBJ1-5; D is possibly TRBD1 (5 bases). The CDR3 loop spans 13 amino acids. Trimming stripped 7 bases from V and 0 bases from J, with 7 bases between. The DNA for the CDR3 is TGTGCCAGCACGGGGGTTAGCAATCAGCCCCAGCATTTT. Its translation is CASTGVSNQPQHF.

This clonotype was counted a few times. The gene calls are TRBV19 and TRBJ2-1; 9 nucleotides match TRBD2. The CDR3 length is 14 residues. Germline CDR1 LNHDA, CDR2 SQIVND (reference sequence). V trimming: 5 bases; J trimming: 4 bases; junction bases outside the gene matches: 3. The CDR3 DNA sequence: TGTGCCAGTAGTCTGACTAGCGGATACAATGAGCAGTTCTTC. It translates to CASSLTSGYNEQFF.

CDR3 sequence: CASSPGGRLEAFF. CDR3 nucleotide sequence: TGTGCCAGCAGTCCAGGGGGCCGGCTTGAAGCTTTCTTT. The J gene is TRBJ1-1, the V gene TRBV25-1; 8 nucleotides match TRBD1. The CDR3 runs 13 residues. The trim removed 5 bases at V and 7 bases at J, leaving 6 bases unmatched. Looked up from germline, CDR1 is MGHDK and CDR2 is SYGVNS. Filled out from reference TRBV25-1 and TRBJ1-1, the complete variable domain reads EADIYQTPRYLVIGTGKKITLECSQTMGHDKMYWYQQDPGMELHLIHYSYGVNSTEKGDLSSESTVSRIRTEHFPLTLESARPSHTSQYLCASSPGGRLEAFFGQGTRLTVV.

The chain is built from TRBV5-1 and TRBJ1-1, with D perhaps matching TRBD1 (5 bases). Germline CDR1 SGHRS, CDR2 YFSETQ. This CDR3 has 15 amino acids. The V and J ends lost 2 bases and 0 bases respectively, with 11 bases between them. The CDR3 bases are TGCGCCAGCAGCTTAACAGGCCCCATGAACACTGAAGCTTTCTTT. Protein: CASSLTGPMNTEAFF.

This clonotype has just a few counts. The V call is TRBV24-1, the J call TRBJ2-1; no definite D call. The germline gives CDR1 KGHDR, CDR2 SFDVKD. The CDR3 spans 16 residues. The V gene lost 1 base and the J gene lost 0 bases, with 9 bases spanning the gap. CDR3 amino acids: CATSDFKENSYNEQFF. The CDR3 DNA reads as TGTGCCACCAGTGATTTTAAAGAGAACTCCTACAATGAGCAGTTCTTC.

J is TRBJ1-5 and V is TRBV4-2; the D is unclear. Trimming shortened V by 0 bases and J by 1 base, and 7 bases separated the two germline ends. Germline-derived CDR1 and CDR2 are LGHNA and YNFKEQ. The CDR3 runs to 15 residues. DNA for the CDR3: TGTGCCAGCAGCCAAGAGCAGATAAGCAATCAGCCCCAGCATTTT. This encodes CASSQEQISNQPQHF.

This clonotype turned up a few times. The rearrangement joins TRBV19 to TRBJ2-1; D remains unclear. The CDR3 consists of 15 residues. Germline V gives CDR1 LNHDA, CDR2 SQIVND (reference sequence). Trimming pared 1 base from V and 5 bases from J, leaving 12 bases between. CDR3 DNA: TGTGCCAGTAGTATAGGCCCCCTAGAGCACAATGAGCAGTTCTTC. The encoded protein is CASSIGPLEHNEQFF.

The chain has TRBV20-1 and TRBJ2-7, with D unresolved. The CDR3 length is 16 residues. Trimming left V 0 bases short and J 2 bases short, with 17 bases between. Per germline, CDR1 DFQATT and CDR2 SNEGSKA (reference sequence). CDR3 DNA sequence: TGCAGTGCTAGAGATCTCAGCCGGGTTTGGACCTACGAGCAGTACTTC. Translating gives CSARDLSRVWTYEQYF.

The sample holds one count of this clonotype. The chain is built from TRBV25-1 and TRBJ1-3; D perhaps matches TRBD1 (5 bases). V shed 2 bases and J shed 0 bases, with 14 bases lying between them. Germline V gene data show CDR1 as MGHDK and CDR2 as SYGVNS. This CDR3 has 17 residues. The CDR3 loop reads CASSESGTESSGNTIYF. In nucleotides, the CDR3 is TGTGCCAGCAGTGAAAGCGGGACCGAAAGCTCTGGAAACACCATATATTTT.

The chain uses TRBV12-3 or TRBV12-4 and TRBJ1-4; 8 nucleotides line up with TRBD1. This CDR3 has 15 amino acids. V shed 6 bases, J shed 7 bases, and the junction held 10 bases outside the gene matches. The CDR3 is CASSFDRGKGEKLFF. The DNA of the CDR3 is TGTGCCAGCAGCTTTGACAGGGGAAAGGGTGAAAAACTGTTTTTT.